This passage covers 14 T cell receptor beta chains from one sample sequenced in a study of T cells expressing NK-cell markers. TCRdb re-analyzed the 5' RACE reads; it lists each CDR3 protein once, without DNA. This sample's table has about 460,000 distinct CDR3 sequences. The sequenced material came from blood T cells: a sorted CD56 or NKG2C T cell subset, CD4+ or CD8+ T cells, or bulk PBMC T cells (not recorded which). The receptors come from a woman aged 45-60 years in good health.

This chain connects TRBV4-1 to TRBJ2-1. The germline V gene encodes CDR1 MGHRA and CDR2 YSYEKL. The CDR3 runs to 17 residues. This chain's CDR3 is CASSQDAGLAAYNEQFF.

CDR3: CASSARQGESSEQYF. The rearrangement joins TRBV6-1 to TRBJ2-7; lacking DNA, the TRBD1 call made by TCRdb goes unchecked. Germline V lookup: CDR1 MNHNS, CDR2 SASEGT. The CDR3 is made up of 15 amino acids.

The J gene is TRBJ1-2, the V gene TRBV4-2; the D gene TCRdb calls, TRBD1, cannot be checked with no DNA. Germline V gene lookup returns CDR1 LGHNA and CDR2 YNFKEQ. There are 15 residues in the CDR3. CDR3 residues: CASSQNPTGLYGYTF.

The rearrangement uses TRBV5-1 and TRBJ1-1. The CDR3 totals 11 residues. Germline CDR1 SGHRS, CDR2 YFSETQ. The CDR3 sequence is CASSLGRQAFF.

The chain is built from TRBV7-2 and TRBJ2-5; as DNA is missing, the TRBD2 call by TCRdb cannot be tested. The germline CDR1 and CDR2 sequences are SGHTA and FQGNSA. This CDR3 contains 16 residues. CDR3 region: CASSLFLYGSGETQYF.

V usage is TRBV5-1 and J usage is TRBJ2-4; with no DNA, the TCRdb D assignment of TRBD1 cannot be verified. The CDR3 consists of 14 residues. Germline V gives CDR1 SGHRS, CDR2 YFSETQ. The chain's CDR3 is CASSPPGGVNIQYF.

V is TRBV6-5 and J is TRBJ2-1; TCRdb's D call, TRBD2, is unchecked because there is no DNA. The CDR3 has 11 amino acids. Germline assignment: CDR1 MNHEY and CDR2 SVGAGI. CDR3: CASSRSSEQFF.

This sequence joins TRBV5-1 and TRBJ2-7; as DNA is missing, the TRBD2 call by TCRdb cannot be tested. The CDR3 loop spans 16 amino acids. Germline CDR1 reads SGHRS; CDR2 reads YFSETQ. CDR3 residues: CASSLVAAGANYEQYF.

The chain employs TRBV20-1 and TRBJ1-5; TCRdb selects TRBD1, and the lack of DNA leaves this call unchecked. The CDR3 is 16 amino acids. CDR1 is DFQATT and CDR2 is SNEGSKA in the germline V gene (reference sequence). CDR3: CSARGPGDGSNQPQHF.

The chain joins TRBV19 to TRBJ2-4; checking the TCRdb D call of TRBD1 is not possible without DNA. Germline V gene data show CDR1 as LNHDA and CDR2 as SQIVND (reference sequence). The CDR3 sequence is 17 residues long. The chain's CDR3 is CASSPTWTGEAKNIQYF.

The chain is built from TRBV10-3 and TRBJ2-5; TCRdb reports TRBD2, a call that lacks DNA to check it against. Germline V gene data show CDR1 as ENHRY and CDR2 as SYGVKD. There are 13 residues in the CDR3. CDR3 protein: CAISSGSPETQYF.

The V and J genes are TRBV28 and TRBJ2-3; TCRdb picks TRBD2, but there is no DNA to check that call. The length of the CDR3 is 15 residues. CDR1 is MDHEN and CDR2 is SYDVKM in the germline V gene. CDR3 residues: CASIEAGGNTDTQYF.

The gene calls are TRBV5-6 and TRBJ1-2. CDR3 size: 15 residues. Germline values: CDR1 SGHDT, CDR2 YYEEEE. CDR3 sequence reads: CASSPDTTVNYGYTF.

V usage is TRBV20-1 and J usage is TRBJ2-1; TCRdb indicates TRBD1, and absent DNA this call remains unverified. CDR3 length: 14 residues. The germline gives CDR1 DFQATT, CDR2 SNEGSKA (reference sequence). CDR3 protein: CSLNAGQGGHEQFF.